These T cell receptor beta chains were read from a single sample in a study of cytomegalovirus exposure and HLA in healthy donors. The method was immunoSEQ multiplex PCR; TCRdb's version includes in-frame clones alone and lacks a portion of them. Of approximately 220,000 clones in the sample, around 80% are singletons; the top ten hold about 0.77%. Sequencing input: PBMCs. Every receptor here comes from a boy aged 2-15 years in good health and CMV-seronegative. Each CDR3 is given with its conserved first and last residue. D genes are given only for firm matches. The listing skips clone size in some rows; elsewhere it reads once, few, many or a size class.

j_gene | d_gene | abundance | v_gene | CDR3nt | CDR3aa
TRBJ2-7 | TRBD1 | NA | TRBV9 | TGTGCCAGCAGCGCGAACCCCGGGACAGCAGGGGCTTGGCAGTACTTC | CASSANPGTAGAWQYF
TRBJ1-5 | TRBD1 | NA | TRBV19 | TGTGCCAGTAGCATAACAGGGGTTGCGAATCAGCCCCAGCATTTT | CASSITGVANQPQHF
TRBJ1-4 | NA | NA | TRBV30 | TGTGCCTGGAGCCCCGGTTTGAATGAAAAACTGTTTTTT | CAWSPGLNEKLFF
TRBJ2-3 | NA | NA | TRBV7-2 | TGTGCCAGCAGCTCCCAGGGGAGCACAGATACGCAGTATTTT | CASSSQGSTDTQYF
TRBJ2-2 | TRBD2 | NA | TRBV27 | TGTGCCAGCAGTTTATGGGGGGGGGATGTCGGGGAGCTGTTTTTT | CASSLWGGDVGELFF
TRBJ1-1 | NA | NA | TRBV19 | TGTGCCACCCTCAGGGCGGCGAACACTGAAGCTTTCTTT | CATLRAANTEAFF
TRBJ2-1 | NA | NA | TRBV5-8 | TGTGCCAGCAGCACAGGACAGTCCTTAACCCGGAACAATGAGCAGTTCTTC | CASSTGQSLTRNNEQFF
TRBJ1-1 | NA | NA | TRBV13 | TGTGCCAGCAGCTCCGGTAGCTACACTGAAGCTTTCTTT | CASSSGSYTEAFF
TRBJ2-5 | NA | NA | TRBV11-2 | TGTGCCAGCAGCCCATCGGGAGAGACCCAGTACTTC | CASSPSGETQYF
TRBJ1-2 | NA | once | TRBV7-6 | TGTGCCAGCAGCCCTACTCTTGACAGGCCGAACTATGGCTACACCTTC | CASSPTLDRPNYGYTF
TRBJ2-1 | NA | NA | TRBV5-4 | TGTGCCAGCAGCTTACAGAACAATGAGCAGTTCTTC | CASSLQNNEQFF
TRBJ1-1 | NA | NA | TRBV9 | TGTGCCAGCAGCGTAACCGGTCCCGGGGCTTTCTTT | CASSVTGPGAFF
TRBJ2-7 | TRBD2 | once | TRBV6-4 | TGTGCCAGCAGTGGTCTAGCGGGCGGCGAGCAGTACTTC | CASSGLAGGEQYF
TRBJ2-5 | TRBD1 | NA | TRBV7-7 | TGTGCTAGCAGCGACAGGGGTCTAGAGACCCAGTACTTC | CASSDRGLETQYF